These 17 T cell receptor beta chains originate from one sample sequenced in a study of Graves' ophthalmopathy and Graves' hyperthyroidism. CDR3 regions of TCR beta were amplified from RNA transcripts. HTBI primers served in a first-round RT-PCR, which a second-round multiplex PCR followed. TCRdb independently ran MiXCR on the multiplex PCR reads; one entry per CDR3 protein. The sample lists 900,000 to 1,200,000 distinct CDR3 sequences; around a third were seen once. The sample consisted of peripheral blood or thyroid tissue (not recorded which). Every receptor here comes from an adult man with Graves' hyperthyroidism.

V gene TRBV7-2 combines with J gene TRBJ1-1; unclear D gene. Germline CDR1 and CDR2: SGHTA and FQGNSA. The CDR3 totals 13 residues. Trimming pared 5 bases from V and 12 bases from J, leaving 19 bases between. Here the CDR3 DNA reads TGTGCCAGCAGCGCCACCGAAAGAGGCGGGACTTTCTTT. Protein product: CASSATERGGTFF.

This chain links TRBV20-1 with TRBJ2-5; 8 bases fit TRBD2. Germline-derived CDR1 and CDR2 are DFQATT and SNEGSKA (reference sequence). This CDR3 is 14 amino acids long. V lost 5 bases to trimming and J lost 2 bases; unmatched junction nucleotides: 7. Here the CDR3 reads CSARLLAVQETQYF. CDR3 DNA: TGCAGTGCTCGATTACTAGCGGTTCAAGAGACCCAGTACTTC.

In regard to this clonotype: The junction shows a germline mismatch at one end, possibly a read error. This chain joins TRBV12-3 or TRBV12-4 and TRBJ1-1; D is perhaps TRBD1 (5 bases). The CDR3 has 16 amino acids. The CDR3 sequence is CASRSGTREPNTESFF. The CDR3 bases are TGTGCCAGCAGATCGGGGACGAGGGAACCGAACACTGAATCTTTCTTT.

This clonotype occurred a few times. In DNA, the CDR3 is TGTGCCAGCAGCTCACGCTTCACGGGGCCTGGGGCCAACGTCCTGACTTTC. Translation: CASSSRFTGPGANVLTF. V gene TRBV7-2 combines with J gene TRBJ2-6; D may correspond to TRBD1 or TRBD2 (5 bases each). The CDR3 has 17 amino acids. CDR1 SGHTA and CDR2 FQGNSA come from the germline V gene. V lost 4 bases, J lost 2 bases, and 15 bases lay in between.

The chain uses TRBV7-2 and TRBJ1-5; TRBD1 matches 7 bases. CDR3 size: 15 residues. V lost 4 bases and J lost 2; bases outside the gene matches: 5. The germline gives CDR1 SGHTA, CDR2 FQGNSA. CDR3 loop: CASSWDSLGNQPQHF. In DNA form, the CDR3 reads TGTGCCAGCAGCTGGGACAGCCTTGGCAATCAGCCCCAGCATTTT.

Regarding this clonotype: One base away lies a much larger clone, so this may be a sequencing read error. The rearrangement uses TRBV9 and TRBJ1-1, with D unresolved. With 3 bases removed from V and 1 base from J, the gap between germline ends came to 16 bases. The germline gives CDR1 SGDLS, CDR2 YYNGEE. This CDR3 has 16 residues. CDR3 in DNA: TGTGCCAGCAGCGAGAGCCTAGGACCGTCGAACACTGAAGCTTTCTTT. It is translated as CASSESLGPSNTEAFF.

J is TRBJ1-5 and V is TRBV10-3; D gene unclear. CDR1 and CDR2 from the germline V gene are ENHRY and SYGVKD. The V and J ends lost 10 bases and 7 bases respectively, with 17 bases between them. The CDR3 has 13 amino acids. The CDR3: CASGYAEGQPQHF. CDR3 in DNA: TGTGCCAGCGGTTACGCAGAGGGCCAGCCCCAGCATTTT.

A note on this clonotype: The junction and the germline gene differ at one end; a read error may be behind it. The chain employs TRBV5-1 and TRBJ2-2; 10 positions match TRBD2. The CDR3 has 15 residues. Germline V gene lookup returns CDR1 SGHRS and CDR2 YFSETQ. The CDR3 protein is CASSLSGGALRELFF. Written as DNA, the CDR3 is TGTGCCAGCAGCTTAAGCGGGGGGGCTCTTCGGGAGCTGTTTTTT.

In the case of this clonotype: Germline is not matched at one junction end, which may reflect a read error. The J gene is TRBJ2-2, the V gene TRBV10-3; no firm D call. Germline CDR1 ENHRY, CDR2 SYGVKD. The length of the CDR3 is 15 residues. CDR3 sequence (DNA): TGTGCCAGCAGTACCCAATACAGGAACACCGGGGAGCTGTTTTTT. This encodes CASSTQYRNTGELFF.

This clonotype was observed a few times. J is TRBJ1-1 and V is TRBV29-1; D is undetermined. V lost 4 bases and J lost 6, with 12 bases in between. From germline, CDR1 is SQVTM and CDR2 ANQGSEA. CDR3 length: 12 amino acids. CDR3 nucleotides: TGCAGCGTTGTCCCTAGCACGGCTGAAGCTTTCTTT. This gives the protein CSVVPSTAEAFF.

This clonotype showed up many times. The chain couples TRBV7-2 to TRBJ2-5, with D perhaps given as TRBD1 or TRBD2 (5 bases each). The CDR3 totals 14 residues. Per germline, CDR1 SGHTA and CDR2 FQGNSA. With 5 bases removed from V and 6 bases from J, the gap between germline ends came to 16 bases. CDR3 loop: CASSPRRGVKTQYF. Written as DNA, the CDR3 is TGTGCCAGCAGCCCCCGGAGAGGGGTCAAGACCCAGTACTTC.

The chain uses TRBV6-5 and TRBJ1-5; D remains ambiguous. CDR3 length: 15 amino acids. Germline CDR1 is MNHEY and CDR2 is SVGAGI. The V and J ends lost 5 bases and 3 bases respectively, with 14 bases between them. The CDR3 protein is CASSPRRDLNQPQHF. The CDR3, as DNA: TGTGCCAGCAGTCCACGAAGGGATCTCAATCAGCCCCAGCATTTT.

V is TRBV10-2 and J is TRBJ1-1, with D perhaps TRBD1 (6 bases). The CDR3 runs 16 residues. Germline CDR1 is WSHSY and CDR2 is SAAADI. Deletions cut 4 bases from V and 5 bases from J, with 20 bases between. The CDR3, as DNA: TGCGCCAGCAGTGCTAACCCAGGGGAGGTGGGAACTGAAGCTTTCTTT. Protein sequence: CASSANPGEVGTEAFF.

On this clonotype: Germline is not matched at one junction end, which may reflect a read error. The genes are TRBV7-8 and TRBJ2-7; D is possibly TRBD1 (5 bases). Germline CDR1 and CDR2: SGHVS and FQNEAQ. The CDR3 extends over 16 amino acids. CDR3 DNA sequence: TGTGCCAGCTGCTTTTTCCCGGGCCCTAGGGGTGACGAGCAGTACTTC. It codes for CASCFFPGPRGDEQYF. Full variable domain (rest looked up from reference TRBV7-8 and TRBJ2-7): GAGVSQSPRYKVAKRGQDVALRCDPISGHVSLFWYQQALGQGPEFLTYFQNEAQLDKSGLPSDRFFAERPEGSVSTLKIQRTQQEDSAVYLCASCFFPGPRGDEQYFGPGTRLTVT.

The V call is TRBV7-9, the J call TRBJ1-1; 7 bases line up with TRBD1. The length of the CDR3 is 15 residues. V dropped 1 base and J dropped 4; count of bases not matched to a gene: 6. The germline V gene encodes CDR1 SEHNR and CDR2 FQNEAQ (reference sequence). CDR3 nucleotide sequence: TGTGCCAGCAGCTTAGGGGCAGGGGGGACCACTGAAGCTTTCTTT. Translation: CASSLGAGGTTEAFF.

The CDR3 region is CASRAGGGTPGANVLTF. CDR3 in DNA: TGTGCCAGCAGGGCGGGGGGCGGCACCCCTGGGGCCAACGTCCTGACTTTC. V and J are TRBV7-2 and TRBJ2-6, with 8 nucleotides matching TRBD2. Germline-derived CDR1 and CDR2 are SGHTA and FQGNSA. This CDR3 is 17 amino acids long. J was trimmed by 2 bases and V by 6 bases; bases with no gene match: 9.

The chain combines TRBV5-1 with TRBJ1-3, with D perhaps TRBD1 (6 bases). The V end was cut by 4 bases, the J end by 3 bases, with 11 bases between. Germline V gene sequence: CDR1 SGHRS, CDR2 YFSETQ. The CDR3 totals 14 residues. CDR3 residues: CASSKDSVGNTIYF. The CDR3 nucleotides read TGCGCCAGCAGCAAGGACAGCGTTGGAAACACCATATATTTT.